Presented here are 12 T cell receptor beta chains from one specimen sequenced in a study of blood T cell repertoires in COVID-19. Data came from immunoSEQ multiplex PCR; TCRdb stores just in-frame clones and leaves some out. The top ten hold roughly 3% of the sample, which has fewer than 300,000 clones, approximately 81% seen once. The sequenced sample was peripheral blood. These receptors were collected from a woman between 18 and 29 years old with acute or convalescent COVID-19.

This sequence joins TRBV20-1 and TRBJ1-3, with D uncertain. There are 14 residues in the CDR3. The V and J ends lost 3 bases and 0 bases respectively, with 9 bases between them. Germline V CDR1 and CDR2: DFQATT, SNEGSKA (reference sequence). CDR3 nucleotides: TGCAGTGCTAGTTTTGTCGGCTCTGGAAACACCATATATTTT. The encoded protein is CSASFVGSGNTIYF.

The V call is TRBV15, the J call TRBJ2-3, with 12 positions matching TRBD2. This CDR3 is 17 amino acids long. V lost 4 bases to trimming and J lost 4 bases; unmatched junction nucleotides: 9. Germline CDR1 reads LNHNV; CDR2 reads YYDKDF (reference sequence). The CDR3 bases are TGTGCCACCAGCATGGGCGGAGCTAGCGGGAGGGCAGATACGCAGTATTTT. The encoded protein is CATSMGGASGRADTQYF. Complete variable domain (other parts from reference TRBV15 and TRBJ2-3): DAMVIQNPRYQVTQFGKPVTLSCSQTLNHNVMYWYQQKSSQAPKLLFHYYDKDFNNEADTPDNFQSRRPNTSFCFLDIRSPGLGDTAMYLCATSMGGASGRADTQYFGPGTRLTVL.

Here the CDR3 DNA reads TGTGCCAGCAGTTACTCTCGACAGGGGCAGATGGAACTGTTTTTT. Amino acids: CASSYSRQGQMELFF. The J gene is TRBJ1-4, the V gene TRBV6-6; TRBD1 matches at 8 bases. This CDR3 contains 15 residues. Germline CDR1 is MNHNY and CDR2 is SVGAGI (reference sequence). The junction had 9 bases not matched to a gene; V was cut back by 0 bases and J by 12 bases.

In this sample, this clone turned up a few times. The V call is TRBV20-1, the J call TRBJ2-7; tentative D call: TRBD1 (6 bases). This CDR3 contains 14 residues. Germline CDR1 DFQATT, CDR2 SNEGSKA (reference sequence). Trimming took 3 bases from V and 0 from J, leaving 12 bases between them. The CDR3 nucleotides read TGCAGTGCTAGTAGGGACACAAGCTCCTACGAGCAGTACTTC. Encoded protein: CSASRDTSSYEQYF.

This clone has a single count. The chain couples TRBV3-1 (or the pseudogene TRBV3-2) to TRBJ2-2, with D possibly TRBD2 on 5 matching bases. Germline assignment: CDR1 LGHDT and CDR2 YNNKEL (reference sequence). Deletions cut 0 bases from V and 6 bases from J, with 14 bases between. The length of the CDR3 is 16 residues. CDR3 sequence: CASSQDRRAGAGELFF. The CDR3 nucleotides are TGTGCCAGCAGCCAAGATAGGCGGGCTGGAGCCGGGGAGCTGTTTTTT.

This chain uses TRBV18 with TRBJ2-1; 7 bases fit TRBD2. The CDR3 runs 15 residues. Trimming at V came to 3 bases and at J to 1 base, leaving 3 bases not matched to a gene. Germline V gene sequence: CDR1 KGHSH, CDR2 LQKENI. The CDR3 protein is CASSPLAESYNEQFF. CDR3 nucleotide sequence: TGTGCCAGCTCACCCCTAGCGGAATCCTACAATGAGCAGTTCTTC.

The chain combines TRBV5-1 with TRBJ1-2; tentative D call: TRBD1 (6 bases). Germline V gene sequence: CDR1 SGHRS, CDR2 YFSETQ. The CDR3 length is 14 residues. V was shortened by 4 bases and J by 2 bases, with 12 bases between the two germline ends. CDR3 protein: CASSHPGQNYGYTF. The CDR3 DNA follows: TGCGCCAGCAGCCACCCGGGACAAAACTATGGCTACACCTTC.

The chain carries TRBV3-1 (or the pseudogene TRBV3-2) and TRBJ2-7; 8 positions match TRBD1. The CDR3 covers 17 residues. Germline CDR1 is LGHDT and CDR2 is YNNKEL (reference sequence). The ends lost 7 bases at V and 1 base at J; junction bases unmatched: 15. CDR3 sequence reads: CASMARPVRQGSYEQYF. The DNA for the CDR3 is TGTGCCAGCATGGCTCGGCCGGTGAGACAGGGGTCCTACGAGCAGTACTTC.

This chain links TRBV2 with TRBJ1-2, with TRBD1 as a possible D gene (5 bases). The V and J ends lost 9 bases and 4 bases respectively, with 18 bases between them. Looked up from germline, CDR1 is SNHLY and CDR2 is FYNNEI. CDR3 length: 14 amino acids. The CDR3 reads CASSPTVDFYGYTF. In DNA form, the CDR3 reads TGTGCCAGTAGCCCGACAGTAGACTTCTATGGCTACACCTTC. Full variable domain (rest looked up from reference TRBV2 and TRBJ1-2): EPEVTQTPSHQVTQMGQEVILRCVPISNHLYFYWYRQILGQKVEFLVSFYNNEISEKSEIFDDQFSVERPDGSNFTLKIRSTKLEDSAMYFCASSPTVDFYGYTFGSGTRLTVV.

DNA for the CDR3: TGTGCCAGTAGTACCGCGGGCAACACAGATACGCAGTATTTT. Its translation: CASSTAGNTDTQYF. The V call is TRBV19, the J call TRBJ2-3; D is perhaps TRBD2 (5 bases). This CDR3 region has 14 residues. The V gene lost 4 bases and the J gene lost 2 bases, with 10 bases spanning the gap. Per the germline V gene, CDR1 is LNHDA and CDR2 is SQIVND (reference sequence).

Written as DNA, the CDR3 is TGTGCCAGCAGTTCCTCCGGGACATCCACAGATACGCAGTATTTT. It codes for CASSSSGTSTDTQYF. The chain uses TRBV6-2 or TRBV6-3 and TRBJ2-3, with D maybe TRBD1 (6 bases). Germline CDR1 MNHEY, CDR2 SVGEGT. The CDR3 length is 15 residues. V gave up 4 bases and J gave up 2 bases, with 13 bases separating them.

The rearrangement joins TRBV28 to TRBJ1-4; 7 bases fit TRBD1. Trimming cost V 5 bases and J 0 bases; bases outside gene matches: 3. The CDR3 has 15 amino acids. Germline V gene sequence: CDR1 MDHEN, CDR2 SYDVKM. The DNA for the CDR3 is TGTGCCAGCAGTCTCGGACAGGCAACTAATGAAAAACTGTTTTTT. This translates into CASSLGQATNEKLFF.